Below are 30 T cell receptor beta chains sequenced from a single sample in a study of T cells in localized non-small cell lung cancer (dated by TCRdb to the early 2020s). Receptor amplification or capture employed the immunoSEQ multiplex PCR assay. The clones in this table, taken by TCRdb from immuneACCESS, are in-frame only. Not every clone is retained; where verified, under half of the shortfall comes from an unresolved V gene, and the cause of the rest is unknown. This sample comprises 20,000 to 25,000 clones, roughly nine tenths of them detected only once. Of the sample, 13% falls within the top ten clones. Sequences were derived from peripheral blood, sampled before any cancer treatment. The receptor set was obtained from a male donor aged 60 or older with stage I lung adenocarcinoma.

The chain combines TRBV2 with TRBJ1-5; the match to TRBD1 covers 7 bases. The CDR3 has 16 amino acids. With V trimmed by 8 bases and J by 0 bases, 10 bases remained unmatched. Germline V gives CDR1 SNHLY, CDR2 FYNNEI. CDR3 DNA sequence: TGTGCCAGCTCCTTGACAGGGAGATTTAGCAATCAGCCCCAGCATTTT. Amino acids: CASSLTGRFSNQPQHF.

In DNA, the CDR3 is TGCGCCAGCAGCTTGACGGCAGGGGGAGGTGAAAAACTGTTTTTT. Its protein product is CASSLTAGGGEKLFF. V usage is TRBV5-1 and J usage is TRBJ1-4, with 7 bases fitting TRBD1. Trimming cost V 1 base and J 7 bases; bases outside gene matches: 7. This CDR3 spans 15 amino acids. Per the germline V gene, CDR1 is SGHRS and CDR2 is YFSETQ.

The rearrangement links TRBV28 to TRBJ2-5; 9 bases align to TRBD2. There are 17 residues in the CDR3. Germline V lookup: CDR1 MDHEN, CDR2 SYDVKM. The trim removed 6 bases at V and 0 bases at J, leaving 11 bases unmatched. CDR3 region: CASSPAGAGGYQETQYF. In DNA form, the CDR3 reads TGTGCCAGCAGCCCGGCTGGGGCGGGAGGGTACCAAGAGACCCAGTACTTC.

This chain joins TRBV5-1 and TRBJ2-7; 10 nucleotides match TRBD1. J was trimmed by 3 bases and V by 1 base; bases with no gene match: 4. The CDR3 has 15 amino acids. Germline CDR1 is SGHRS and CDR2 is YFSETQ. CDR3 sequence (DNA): TGCGCCAGCAGCTTGTTGGGACAGGGGATCTACGAGCAGTACTTC. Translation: CASSLLGQGIYEQYF.

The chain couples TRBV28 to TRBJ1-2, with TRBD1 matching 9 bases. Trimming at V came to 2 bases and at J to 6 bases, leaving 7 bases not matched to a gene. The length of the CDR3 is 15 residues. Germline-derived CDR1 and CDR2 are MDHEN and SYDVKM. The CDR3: CASSLPQGAENGYTF. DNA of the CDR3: TGTGCCAGCAGTTTACCACAGGGGGCAGAGAATGGCTACACCTTC.

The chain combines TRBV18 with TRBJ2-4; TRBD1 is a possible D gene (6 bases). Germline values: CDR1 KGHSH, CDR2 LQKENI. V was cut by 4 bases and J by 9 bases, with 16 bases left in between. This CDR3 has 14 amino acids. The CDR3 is CASSRGTSRAIQYF. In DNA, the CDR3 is TGTGCCAGCTCACGGGGGACATCGAGGGCCATTCAGTACTTC.

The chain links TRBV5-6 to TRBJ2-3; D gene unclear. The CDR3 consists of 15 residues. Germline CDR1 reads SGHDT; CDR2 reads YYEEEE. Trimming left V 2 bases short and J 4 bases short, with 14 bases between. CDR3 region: CASSFVAVTADTQYF. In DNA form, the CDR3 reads TGTGCCAGCAGCTTTGTGGCAGTTACAGCAGATACGCAGTATTTT. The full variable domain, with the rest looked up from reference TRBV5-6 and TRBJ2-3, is DAGVTQSPTHLIKTRGQQVTLRCSPKSGHDTVSWYQQALGQGPQFIFQYYEEEERQRGNFPDRFSGHQFPNYSSELNVNALLLGDSALYLCASSFVAVTADTQYFGPGTRLTVL.

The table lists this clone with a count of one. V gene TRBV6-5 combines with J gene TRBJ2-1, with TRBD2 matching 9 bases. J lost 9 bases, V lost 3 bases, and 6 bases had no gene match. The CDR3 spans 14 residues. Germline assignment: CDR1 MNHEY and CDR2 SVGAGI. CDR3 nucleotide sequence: TGTGCCAGCAGTTATATCAGCGGGGGGACTGAGCAGTTCTTC. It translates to CASSYISGGTEQFF.

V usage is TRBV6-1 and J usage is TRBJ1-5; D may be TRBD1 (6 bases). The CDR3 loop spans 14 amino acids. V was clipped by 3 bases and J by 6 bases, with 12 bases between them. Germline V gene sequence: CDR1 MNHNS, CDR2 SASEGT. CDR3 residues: CASSDASGAQPQHF. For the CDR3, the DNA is TGTGCCAGCAGTGATGCCTCAGGGGCTCAGCCCCAGCATTTT.

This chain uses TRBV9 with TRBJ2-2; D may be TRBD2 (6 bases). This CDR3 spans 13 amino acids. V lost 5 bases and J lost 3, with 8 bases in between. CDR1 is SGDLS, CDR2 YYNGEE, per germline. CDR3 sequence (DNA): TGTGCCAGCAGGCGGGGTTACACCGGGGAGCTGTTTTTT. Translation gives CASRRGYTGELFF.

CDR3: CSAGMGELFF. The CDR3 DNA is TGCAGTGCCGGCATGGGGGAGCTGTTTTTT. This chain links TRBV20-1 with TRBJ2-2; D unresolved. This CDR3 comprises 10 residues. V lost 6 bases, J lost 8 bases, and 7 bases lay in between. Germline V gives CDR1 DFQATT, CDR2 SNEGSKA (reference sequence).

The CDR3: CASSSTDSPLHF. CDR3 nucleotides: TGTGCCAGCAGCTCGACAGATTCACCCCTCCACTTT. The rearrangement uses TRBV7-9 and TRBJ1-6; maybe TRBD1 (5 bases). The germline V gene has CDR1 SEHNR and CDR2 FQNEAQ (reference sequence). CDR3 length: 12 amino acids. Trimming removed 4 bases at V and 8 bases at J, with 6 bases between.

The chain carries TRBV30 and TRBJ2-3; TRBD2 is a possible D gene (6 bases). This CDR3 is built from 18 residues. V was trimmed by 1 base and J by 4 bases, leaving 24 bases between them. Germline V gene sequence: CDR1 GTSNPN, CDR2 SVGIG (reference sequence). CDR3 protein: CAWSAMEYAPGGADTQYF. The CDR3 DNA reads TGTGCCTGGAGTGCCATGGAATACGCACCCGGAGGGGCAGATACGCAGTATTTT.

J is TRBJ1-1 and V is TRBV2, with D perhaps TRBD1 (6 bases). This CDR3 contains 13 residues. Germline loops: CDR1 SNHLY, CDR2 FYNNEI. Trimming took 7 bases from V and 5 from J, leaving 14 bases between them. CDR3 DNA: TGTGCCAGCAAACGGACAGAGGGGACTGAAGCTTTCTTT. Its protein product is CASKRTEGTEAFF. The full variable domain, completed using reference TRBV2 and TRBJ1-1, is EPEVTQTPSHQVTQMGQEVILRCVPISNHLYFYWYRQILGQKVEFLVSFYNNEISEKSEIFDDQFSVERPDGSNFTLKIRSTKLEDSAMYFCASKRTEGTEAFFGQGTRLTVV.

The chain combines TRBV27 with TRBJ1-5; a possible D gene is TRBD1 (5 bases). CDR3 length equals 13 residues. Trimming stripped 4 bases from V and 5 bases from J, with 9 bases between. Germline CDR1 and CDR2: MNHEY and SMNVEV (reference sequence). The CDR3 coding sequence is TGTGCCAGCAGTTCACGGGGCCATCAGCCCCAGCATTTT. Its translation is CASSSRGHQPQHF.

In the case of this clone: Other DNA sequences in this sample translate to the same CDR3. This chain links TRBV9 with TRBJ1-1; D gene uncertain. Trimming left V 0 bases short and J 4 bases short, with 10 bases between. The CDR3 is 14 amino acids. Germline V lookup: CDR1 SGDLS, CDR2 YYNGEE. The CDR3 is CASSVGGRGTEAFF. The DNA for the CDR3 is TGTGCCAGCAGCGTAGGCGGCCGCGGCACTGAAGCTTTCTTT.

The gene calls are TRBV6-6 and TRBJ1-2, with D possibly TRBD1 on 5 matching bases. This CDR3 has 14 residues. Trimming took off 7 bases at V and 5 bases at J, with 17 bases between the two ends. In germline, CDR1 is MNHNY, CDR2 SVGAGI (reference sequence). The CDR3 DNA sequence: TGTGCCAGCACCAACCTCCGAGGGGCTTATGGCTACACCTTC. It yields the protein CASTNLRGAYGYTF.

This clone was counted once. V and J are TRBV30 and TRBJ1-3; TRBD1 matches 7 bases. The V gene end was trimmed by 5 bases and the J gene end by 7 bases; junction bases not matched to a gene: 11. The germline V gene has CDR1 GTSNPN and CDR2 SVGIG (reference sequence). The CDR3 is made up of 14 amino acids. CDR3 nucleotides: TGTGCCTGGGAGACAGGGTCCGCAAGGAACACCATATATTTT. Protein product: CAWETGSARNTIYF.

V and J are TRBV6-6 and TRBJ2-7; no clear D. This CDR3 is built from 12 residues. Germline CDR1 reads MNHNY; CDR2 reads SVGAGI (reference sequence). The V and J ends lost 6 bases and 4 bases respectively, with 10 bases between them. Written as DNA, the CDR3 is TGTGCCAGCAGCCCCAGATCGTACGAGCAGTACTTC. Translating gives CASSPRSYEQYF.

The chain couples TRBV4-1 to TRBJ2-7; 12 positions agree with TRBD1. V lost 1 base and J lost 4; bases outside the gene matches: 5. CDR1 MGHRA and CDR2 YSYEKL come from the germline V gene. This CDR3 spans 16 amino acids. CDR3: CASSQGGQGAKYEQYF. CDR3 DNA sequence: TGCGCCAGCAGCCAAGGGGGACAGGGGGCCAAATACGAGCAGTACTTC.

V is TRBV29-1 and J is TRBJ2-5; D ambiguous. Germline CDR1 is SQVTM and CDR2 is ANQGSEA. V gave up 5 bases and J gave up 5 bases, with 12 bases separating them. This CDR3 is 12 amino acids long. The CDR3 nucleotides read TGCAGCGTTCGTAGGGCCGAGGAGACCCAGTACTTC. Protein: CSVRRAEETQYF.

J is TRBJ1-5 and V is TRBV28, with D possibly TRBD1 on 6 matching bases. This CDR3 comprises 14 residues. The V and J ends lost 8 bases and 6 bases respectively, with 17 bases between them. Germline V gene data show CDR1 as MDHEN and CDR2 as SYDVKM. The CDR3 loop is CASRTGGEGQPQHF. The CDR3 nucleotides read TGTGCCAGCCGTACCGGGGGCGAGGGTCAGCCCCAGCATTTT.

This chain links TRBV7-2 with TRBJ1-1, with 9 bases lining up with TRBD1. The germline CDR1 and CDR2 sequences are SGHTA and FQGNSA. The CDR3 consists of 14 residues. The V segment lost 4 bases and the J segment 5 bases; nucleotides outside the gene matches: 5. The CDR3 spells CASSWGQGGTEAFF. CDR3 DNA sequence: TGTGCCAGCAGCTGGGGACAGGGAGGGACTGAAGCTTTCTTT.

The CDR3 DNA reads as TGTGCCAGCAGCTTGGCCCTGGGCAGGGACAATCAGCCCCAGCATTTT. It translates to CASSLALGRDNQPQHF. This chain uses TRBV5-6 with TRBJ1-5; the D gene is possibly TRBD1 (5 bases). Germline V gene data show CDR1 as SGHDT and CDR2 as YYEEEE. The CDR3 length is 16 residues. The V and J ends lost 0 bases and 3 bases respectively, with 13 bases between them.

CDR3 region: CASSLVGGRATGELFF. For the CDR3, the DNA is TGTGCCAGCAGCTTAGTGGGCGGCCGCGCCACCGGGGAGCTGTTTTTT. V and J are TRBV11-2 and TRBJ2-2; D not certain. Between the trimmed V and J ends, which lost 1 base and 4 bases, there was a span of 13 bases. The length of the CDR3 is 16 residues. Germline assignment: CDR1 SGHAT and CDR2 FQNNGV. The complete variable domain, with remaining parts taken from reference TRBV11-2 and TRBJ2-2, reads EAGVAQSPRYKIIEKRQSVAFWCNPISGHATLYWYQQILGQGPKLLIQFQNNGVVDDSQLPKDRFSAERLKGVDSTLKIQPAKLEDSAVYLCASSLVGGRATGELFFGEGSRLTVL.

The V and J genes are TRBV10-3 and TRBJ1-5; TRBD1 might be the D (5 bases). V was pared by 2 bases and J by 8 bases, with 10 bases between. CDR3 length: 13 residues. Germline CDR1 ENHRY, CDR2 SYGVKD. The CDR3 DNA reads TGTGCCATCAGTGAGCGAGACAGAGAGCCCCAGCATTTT. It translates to CAISERDREPQHF.

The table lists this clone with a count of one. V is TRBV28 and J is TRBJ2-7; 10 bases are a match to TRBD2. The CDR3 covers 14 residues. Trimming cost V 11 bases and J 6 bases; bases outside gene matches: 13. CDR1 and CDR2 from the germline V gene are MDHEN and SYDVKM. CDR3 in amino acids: CALERRTSGSEQYF. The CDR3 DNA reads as TGTGCCCTAGAGAGGAGGACTAGCGGCTCCGAGCAGTACTTC.

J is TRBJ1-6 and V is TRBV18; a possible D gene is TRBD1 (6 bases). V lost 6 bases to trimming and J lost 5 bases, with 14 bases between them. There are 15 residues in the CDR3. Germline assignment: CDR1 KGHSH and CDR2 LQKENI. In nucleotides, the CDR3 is TGTGCCAGCTCGCTAGCAAGGGACAATAATTCACCCCTCCACTTT. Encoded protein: CASSLARDNNSPLHF.

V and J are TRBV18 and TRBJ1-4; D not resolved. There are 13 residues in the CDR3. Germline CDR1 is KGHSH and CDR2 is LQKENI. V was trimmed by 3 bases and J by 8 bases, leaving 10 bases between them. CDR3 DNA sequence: TGTGCCAGCTCACCCGGCAGTAACGAAAAACTGTTTTTT. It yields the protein CASSPGSNEKLFF.

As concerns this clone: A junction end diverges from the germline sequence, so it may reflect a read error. CDR3 residues: CASSLLGAPIF. The CDR3 coding sequence is TGTGCCAGCAGCTTATTGGGGGCTCCGATCTTC. The chain joins TRBV11-2 to TRBJ2-4, with D maybe TRBD1 (6 bases). The CDR3 contains 11 residues. Germline CDR1 reads SGHAT; CDR2 reads FQNNGV.